Listed below are T cell receptor beta chains from one sample, sequenced in a study of cytomegalovirus exposure and HLA in healthy donors. Produced via immunoSEQ multiplex PCR; TCRdb's table is partial and in-frame only. This table holds 71,000 or so clones, approximately 93% found once. The sequenced material came from PBMCs. These TCRs come from a woman aged 18-30 years in good health and CMV-seronegative. The CDR3 runs from the conserved cysteine through the conserved F or W. Fields, in order: clone size, D gene, V gene, J gene, CDR3 protein, CDR3 DNA. The D gene is left open where the match is weak. Some rows mark clone size as missing; the rest say once, few, many or name a class of expanded clone.

-,TRBD2,TRBV7-2,TRBJ2-3,CASSPTSGVADTQYF,TGTGCCAGCAGCCCGACTAGCGGGGTGGCGGATACGCAGTATTTT
-,-,TRBV19,TRBJ2-5,CASSPGHTYQETQYF,TGTGCCAGTAGTCCGGGACATACGTACCAAGAGACCCAGTACTTC
once,TRBD2,TRBV6-1,TRBJ2-5,CASSENSGGAGETQYF,TGTGCCAGCAGTGAAAATAGCGGGGGGGCCGGAGAGACCCAGTACTTC
-,TRBD1,TRBV5-6,TRBJ1-6,CASSLGQGASTSLHF,TGTGCCAGCAGCTTGGGACAGGGGGCATCTACGTCCCTCCACTTT
-,-,TRBV2,TRBJ2-2,CASSRVAGGANTGELFF,TGTGCCAGCAGTCGTGTCGCTGGCGGAGCCAACACCGGGGAGCTGTTTTTT
-,TRBD1,TRBV27,TRBJ2-7,CASSPRDSSYEQYF,TGTGCCAGCAGCCCCCGGGACAGTTCGTACGAGCAGTACTTC
-,-,TRBV14,TRBJ2-5,CASSQDRGLGKTQYF,TGTGCCAGCAGCCAAGATCGAGGGCTCGGAAAGACCCAGTACTTC
-,TRBD1,TRBV27,TRBJ2-2,CASSLKGTGSNTGELFF,TGTGCCAGCAGTCTCAAAGGGACAGGGTCGAACACCGGGGAGCTGTTTTTT
-,-,TRBV30,TRBJ1-1,CAWSAQGRTEAFF,TGTGCCTGGAGTGCACAGGGTCGCACTGAAGCTTTCTTT
few,-,TRBV5-8,TRBJ2-7,CASSFHRAAWEQYF,TGTGCCAGCAGCTTCCACAGGGCAGCGTGGGAGCAGTACTTC
once,-,TRBV5-1,TRBJ2-3,CASSLQPSSTDTQYF,TGCGCCAGCAGCTTACAACCTTCTAGCACAGATACGCAGTATTTT
once,TRBD2,TRBV7-9,TRBJ2-3,CASSASGSSDTQYF,TGTGCCAGCAGCGCTAGCGGGAGTTCGGATACGCAGTATTTT
-,-,TRBV28,TRBJ2-3,CASNQGFTDTQYF,TGTGCCAGCAATCAGGGGTTCACAGATACGCAGTATTTT
-,-,TRBV30,TRBJ2-7,CAWSWGHLPFEQYF,TGTGCCTGGAGTTGGGGACACCTACCGTTCGAGCAGTACTTC
-,TRBD2,TRBV14,TRBJ2-7,CASSQRGTSDRVHEQYF,TGTGCCAGCAGCCAAAGGGGGACTAGTGATCGCGTTCACGAGCAGTACTTC
-,TRBD2,TRBV5-1,TRBJ2-5,CASSLAASGGAYQETQYF,TGCGCCAGCAGCTTGGCGGCTAGCGGGGGGGCGTACCAAGAGACCCAGTACTTC
-,-,TRBV7-2,TRBJ1-3,CASSPRWRTSEGNTIYF,TGTGCCAGCAGTCCAAGGTGGCGGACTTCTGAAGGAAACACCATATATTTT
-,TRBD1,TRBV10-3,TRBJ1-4,CAISEDDRVNEKLFF,TGTGCCATCAGTGAGGACGACAGGGTTAATGAAAAACTGTTTTTT
-,TRBD1,TRBV7-9,TRBJ1-1,CASSSKPGQGLHTEAFF,TGTGCCAGCAGTTCTAAACCGGGACAGGGGTTACACACTGAAGCTTTCTTT
-,-,TRBV5-1,TRBJ1-2,CASSLAAGGSYGYTF,TGCGCCAGCAGCTTGGCCGCGGGGGGATCCTATGGCTACACCTTC
once,TRBD1,TRBV5-4,TRBJ2-7,CASTYSGTGVSEQYF,TGTGCCAGCACCTATTCCGGGACAGGGGTGTCCGAGCAGTACTTC
-,TRBD2,TRBV2,TRBJ2-1,CASTQVIAGPIFRDEQFF,TGTGCCAGCACCCAGGTAATAGCGGGACCTATCTTTCGGGATGAGCAGTTCTTC
-,-,TRBV4-1,TRBJ2-1,CASGGAYNEQFF,TGCGCCAGCGGGGGGGCATACAATGAGCAGTTCTTC
-,-,TRBV7-6,TRBJ2-7,CASRGEGGLAYEQYF,TGTGCCAGCAGAGGGGAGGGGGGGTTGGCCTACGAGCAGTACTTC
few,-,TRBV4-1,TRBJ2-3,CASSQDLRNTDTQYF,TGCGCCAGCAGCCAAGATCTACGTAACACAGATACGCAGTATTTT
-,-,TRBV4-1,TRBJ2-1,CASSQTTGRRYNEQFF,TGCGCCAGCAGCCAAACGACAGGCCGGCGCTACAATGAGCAGTTCTTC
-,TRBD1,TRBV7-2,TRBJ1-4,CASSLKGGDRLGGEKLFF,TGTGCCAGCAGCTTAAAAGGGGGGGACAGGCTTGGAGGTGAAAAACTGTTTTTT
-,-,TRBV27,TRBJ2-7,CASSLTTGAYEQYF,TGTGCCAGCAGTCTCACTACTGGAGCCTACGAGCAGTACTTC
-,TRBD1,TRBV27,TRBJ1-4,CATSARGSTNEKLFF,TGTGCCACCAGTGCCAGGGGGTCAACTAATGAAAAACTGTTTTTT
-,TRBD1,TRBV15,TRBJ1-4,CATCGAQGANEKLFF,TGTGCCACCTGCGGGGCCCAGGGGGCGAATGAAAAACTGTTTTTT
-,TRBD2,TRBV7-6,TRBJ2-1,CASSLSLAGYNEQFF,TGTGCCAGCAGCTTAAGTCTAGCGGGATACAATGAGCAGTTCTTC
-,-,TRBV2,TRBJ1-5,CASSVFSFQIGVLQQTSNQPQHF,TGTGCCAGCAGTGTATTTAGCTTCCAGATAGGGGTGTTACAGCAAACTTCCAATCAGCCCCAGCATTTT
-,-,TRBV30,TRBJ2-5,CACWAGVQETQYF,TGTGCCTGTTGGGCAGGGGTCCAAGAGACCCAGTACTTC
-,TRBD2,TRBV30,TRBJ2-3,CAWKLARDTDTQYF,TGTGCCTGGAAACTAGCGAGAGACACAGATACGCAGTATTTT
-,TRBD1,TRBV2,TRBJ2-2,CASSGGPGQGGAGELFF,TGTGCCAGCAGTGGGGGGCCGGGACAGGGCGGTGCCGGGGAGCTGTTTTTT
-,TRBD1,TRBV6-1,TRBJ2-5,CASSDTGDPVTTQYF,TGTGCCAGCAGCGACACAGGGGACCCTGTGACGACCCAGTACTTC
-,TRBD2,TRBV7-9,TRBJ2-5,CASTLAGGRETQYF,TGTGCCAGCACCCTAGCGGGAGGGCGGGAGACCCAGTACTTC
-,-,TRBV7-9,TRBJ2-3,CASSSPRGAFRGTDTQYF,TGTGCCAGCAGCTCCCCCCGTGGAGCATTCCGTGGCACAGATACGCAGTATTTT
-,-,TRBV29-1,TRBJ1-2,CSVEDRRNYGYTF,TGCAGCGTTGAAGACCGGAGGAACTATGGCTACACCTTC
-,-,TRBV2,TRBJ2-2,CASSEVRGWGGELFF,TGTGCCAGCAGTGAAGTCAGGGGATGGGGCGGGGAGCTGTTTTTT
-,-,TRBV27,TRBJ2-1,CASGRFGNEQFF,TGTGCCAGCGGGAGGTTTGGGAATGAGCAGTTCTTC